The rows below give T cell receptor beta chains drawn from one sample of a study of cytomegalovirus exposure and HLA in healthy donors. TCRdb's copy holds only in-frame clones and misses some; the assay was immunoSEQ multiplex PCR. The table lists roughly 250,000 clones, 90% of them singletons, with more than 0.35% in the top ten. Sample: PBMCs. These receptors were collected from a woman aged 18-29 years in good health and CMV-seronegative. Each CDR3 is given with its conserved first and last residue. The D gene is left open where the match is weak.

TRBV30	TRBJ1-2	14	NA	TGTGCCTGGAGTTACCGAGGGGGGGGGTATGGCTACACCTTC	CAWSYRGGGYGYTF
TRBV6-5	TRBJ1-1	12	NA	TGTGCCACCACCGGGGGAAACACTGAAGCTTTCTTT	CATTGGNTEAFF
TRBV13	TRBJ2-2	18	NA	TGTGCCAGCAGCCCTAGGCGGGCGCAATATTCGAACACCGGGGAGCTGTTTTTT	CASSPRRAQYSNTGELFF
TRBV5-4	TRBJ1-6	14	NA	TGTGCCAGCAGCCCCCTCGGGGTCAATTCACCCCTCCACTTT	CASSPLGVNSPLHF
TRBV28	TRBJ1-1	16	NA	TGTGCCAGCAGTTTCTCCCGCGGGGGCAGGAACACTGAAGCTTTCTTT	CASSFSRGGRNTEAFF
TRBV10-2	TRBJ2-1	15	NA	TGCGCCAGCAGTGATAACCTAGAAATTCACAATGAGCAGTTCTTC	CASSDNLEIHNEQFF
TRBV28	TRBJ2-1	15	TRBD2	TGTGCCAGCGGGACCGCCGGGACTAGGCACAATGAGCAGTTCTTC	CASGTAGTRHNEQFF
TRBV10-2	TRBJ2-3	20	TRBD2	TGCGCCAGCAGTGAGTCGACTCTCATTCGGGGGGAGAGAATGACAGATACGCAGTATTTT	CASSESTLIRGERMTDTQYF
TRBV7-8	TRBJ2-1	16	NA	TGTGCCAGCAGCTTAGCGTCCAGTAGGCATGGAGTTGAGCAGTTCTTC	CASSLASSRHGVEQFF
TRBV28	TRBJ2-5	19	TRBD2	TGTGCCAGCAGTTTCTGTCTAGCGGGGGGCCTGCGGCACCAAGAGACCCAGTACTTC	CASSFCLAGGLRHQETQYF